The present entry profiles one T cell receptor beta chain with its context. Its antigen is not identified. Only in-frame clones appear in the TCRdb table, and some are missing; sequencing was by immunoSEQ multiplex PCR. The table shows around 4,200 clones, with 80% to 90% occurring only once. The sample is drawn from a study of high-grade serous ovarian cancer treatment subgroups. Study as a whole: Samples averaged 14,192 reads and several thousand unique TCR beta rearrangements. Overall study results and limits: CDR1 and CDR2 were left unanalyzed; analyses focused on CDR3. Repertoire similarity ranged about 0.11 to 0.79 between tumors of one patient.

Tumor tissue was taken before any definitive surgery or chemotherapy was given. V shed 3 bases and J 9 bases; nucleotides not matched to a gene: 13. The CDR3 loop spans 15 amino acids. Germline lookup yields CDR1 SEHNR and CDR2 FQNEAQ (reference sequence). J is TRBJ1-2 and V is TRBV7-9; TRBD1 aligns across 7 bases. The source material was tumor tissue. The source is a human donor with high-grade serous ovarian cancer. The CDR3 loop reads CASSLETGREKSYTF. Here the CDR3 DNA reads TGTGCCAGCAGCTTGGAGACAGGGCGAGAAAAGAGCTACACCTTC.